Sequencing of this TCR beta chain was carried out in a study of cytomegalovirus exposure and HLA in healthy donors. Across the study: A later analysis reported the 130 or so validation repertoires used the same platform as the approximately 700 first-cohort repertoires.

Sequencing was performed with immunoSEQ multiplex PCR; in TCRdb, only in-frame clones are kept and a portion is missing. The sample records 140,000 or so clones, approximately 86% being singletons. Source material: PBMCs. This TCR was recovered from a man younger than 35 in good health and CMV-seropositive.

CDR3 nucleotide sequence: TGTGCCAGCAGCTTCGCGCCCGGGGGGAATATTGAAGCTTTCTTT. As protein: CASSFAPGGNIEAFF. The chain couples TRBV5-4 to TRBJ1-1; D is possibly TRBD1 (5 bases). The CDR3 has 15 residues. Germline V gives CDR1 SGHNT, CDR2 YYREEE (reference sequence). V gave up 2 bases and J gave up 7 bases, with 18 bases separating them.